These 25 T cell receptor beta chains originate from one sample sequenced in a study of blood T cell repertoires in COVID-19. Only in-frame clones appear in the TCRdb table, and some are missing; sequencing was by immunoSEQ multiplex PCR. The table records over 110,000 clones, approximately 80% of them present only once. Sequenced: peripheral blood. These receptor sequences come from a man aged 65 to 79 who had recovered from COVID-19.

This clone came up once. The chain employs TRBV6-1 and TRBJ1-5; D not certain. Deletions cut 0 bases from V and 0 bases from J, with 9 bases between. The CDR3 covers 16 residues. Germline CDR1 MNHNS, CDR2 SASEGT. The CDR3 DNA sequence: TGTGCCAGCAGTGAAGCGGCGGGATATAGCAATCAGCCCCAGCATTTT. Amino acid sequence: CASSEAAGYSNQPQHF.

V and J are TRBV30 and TRBJ1-6, with a tentative D call TRBD1 (6 bases). This CDR3 has 13 amino acids. In germline, CDR1 is GTSNPN, CDR2 SVGIG (reference sequence). V gave up 5 bases and J gave up 7 bases, with 12 bases separating them. The CDR3 bases are TGTGCCTGGGGGACATACGGAAATTCACCCCTCCACTTT. It is translated as CAWGTYGNSPLHF.

This chain connects TRBV6-2 or TRBV6-3 to TRBJ2-3; D is possibly TRBD1 (6 bases). The germline gives CDR1 MNHEY, CDR2 SVGEGT. CDR3 length: 19 residues. V lost 5 bases to trimming and J lost 0 bases, with 24 bases between them. CDR3 in amino acids: CASSQQPGTPGPSTDTQYF. DNA for the CDR3: TGTGCCAGCAGTCAACAACCTGGGACACCGGGCCCGAGCACAGATACGCAGTATTTT.

This clone was observed once. V is TRBV5-1 and J is TRBJ2-7; 10 bases are a match to TRBD2. V gave up 3 bases and J gave up 0 bases; unmatched junction bases: 6. CDR1 is SGHRS, CDR2 YFSETQ, per germline. CDR3 length equals 16 residues. CDR3 in amino acids: CASSYGLAESSYEQYF. For the CDR3, the DNA is TGCGCCAGCAGCTACGGACTAGCGGAGAGCTCCTACGAGCAGTACTTC.

The CDR3 region is CASSNLALSTDTQYF. The CDR3 DNA reads TGTGCCAGCAGCAACCTAGCGCTAAGCACAGATACGCAGTATTTT. The V and J genes are TRBV7-2 and TRBJ2-3; a possible D gene is TRBD2 (6 bases). The V end lost 5 bases, the J end lost 0 bases, and 12 bases lay between the germline ends. This CDR3 has 15 amino acids. In germline, CDR1 is SGHTA, CDR2 FQGNSA.

The CDR3 protein is CASSQDRSGRHTEAFF. The CDR3 coding sequence is TGTGCCAGCAGCCAAGACAGGTCAGGCCGGCACACTGAAGCTTTCTTT. This chain connects TRBV4-2 to TRBJ1-1; no firm D call. CDR1 and CDR2 (germline): LGHNA, YNFKEQ. V lost 0 bases and J lost 3, with 14 bases in between. CDR3 length: 16 amino acids.

The chain is built from TRBV19 and TRBJ2-3; 8 bases line up with TRBD1. Germline V gene lookup returns CDR1 LNHDA and CDR2 SQIVND (reference sequence). This CDR3 spans 18 amino acids. V lost 3 bases and J lost 5; bases outside the gene matches: 16. In DNA form, the CDR3 reads TGTGCCAGTAGTATCAGATTCACCGGACAGGGCCCAAGAGATACGCAGTATTTT. Translated, it gives CASSIRFTGQGPRDTQYF.

The J gene is TRBJ1-4, the V gene TRBV7-9; TRBD1 matches 10 bases. Losses at the gene ends were 5 bases for V and 8 bases for J; bases not matched to a gene: 14. The CDR3 has 17 amino acids. The germline V gene encodes CDR1 SEHNR and CDR2 FQNEAQ (reference sequence). The CDR3 nucleotides read TGTGCCAGCAGCGACGGGGCCCGGGGACAGGGGCTGGAAAAACTGTTTTTT. It yields the protein CASSDGARGQGLEKLFF. Looking up the rest from reference TRBV7-9 and TRBJ1-4 gives the full variable domain: DTGVSQNPRHKITKRGQNVTFRCDPISEHNRLYWYRQTLGQGPEFLTYFQNEAQLEKSRLLSDRFSAERPKGSFSTLEIQRTEQGDSAMYLCASSDGARGQGLEKLFFGSGTQLSVL.

The chain links TRBV9 to TRBJ2-7; no firm D call. V was cut by 4 bases and J by 6 bases, with 14 bases left in between. The CDR3 is 13 amino acids. CDR1 and CDR2 from the germline V gene are SGDLS and YYNGEE. CDR3 amino acids: CASSPTNLVEQYF. The CDR3 DNA reads TGTGCCAGCAGCCCCACAAACCTAGTCGAGCAGTACTTC.

The V gene is TRBV4-3, the J gene TRBJ2-7, with D unclear. CDR3 size: 16 residues. V gave up 1 base and J gave up 1 base, with 14 bases separating them. CDR1 and CDR2 from the germline V gene are LGHNA and YSLEER. As DNA, the CDR3 is TGCGCCAGCAGCCAAGGAAGTACAGCCAAATCCTACGAGCAGTACTTC. This gives the protein CASSQGSTAKSYEQYF.

This chain uses TRBV27 with TRBJ1-5; no reliable D call. CDR1 MNHEY and CDR2 SMNVEV come from the germline V gene (reference sequence). V was shortened by 3 bases and J by 1 base, with 7 bases between the two germline ends. This CDR3 is built from 14 residues. The CDR3 sequence is CASSFLGSNQPQHF. DNA of the CDR3: TGTGCCAGCAGTTTCCTAGGAAGCAATCAGCCCCAGCATTTT.

The chain is built from TRBV11-2 and TRBJ2-7; a possible D gene is TRBD1 (6 bases). Trimming removed 6 bases from V and 5 bases from J, with 14 bases in between. The CDR3 totals 13 residues. In germline, CDR1 is SGHAT, CDR2 FQNNGV. CDR3 protein: CASRITGNHEQYF. For the CDR3, the DNA is TGTGCCAGCAGAATTACAGGGAACCACGAGCAGTACTTC.

This clone counts as medium-sized. The rearrangement links TRBV9 to TRBJ2-2; tentative D call: TRBD2 (5 bases). Germline CDR1 SGDLS, CDR2 YYNGEE. Trimming pared 3 bases from V and 2 bases from J, leaving 23 bases between. CDR3 size: 19 residues. CDR3 region: CASSDPLREGTINTGELFF. CDR3 in DNA: TGTGCCAGCAGCGACCCCCTCCGAGAGGGCACTATCAACACCGGGGAGCTGTTTTTT. The full variable domain, with the rest looked up from reference TRBV9 and TRBJ2-2, is DSGVTQTPKHLITATGQRVTLRCSPRSGDLSVYWYQQSLDQGLQFLIQYYNGEERAKGNILERFSAQQFPDLHSELNLSSLELGDSALYFCASSDPLREGTINTGELFFGEGSRLTVL.

This clone was counted once. V gene TRBV5-4 combines with J gene TRBJ2-3, with TRBD1 identical over 9 bases. The length of the CDR3 is 17 residues. Per the germline V gene, CDR1 is SGHNT and CDR2 is YYREEE (reference sequence). Trimming took 3 bases from V and 2 from J; bases not matched to a gene: 10. The CDR3 protein is CASSSGTGLPHTDTQYF. Here the CDR3 DNA reads TGTGCCAGCAGCTCCGGGACAGGGCTCCCCCACACAGATACGCAGTATTTT.

The rearrangement joins TRBV9 to TRBJ2-1; 8 nucleotides agree with TRBD2. The V and J ends lost 4 bases and 10 bases, in that order; junction bases with no gene match: 16. Germline CDR1 SGDLS, CDR2 YYNGEE. This CDR3 spans 16 amino acids. The CDR3 DNA is TGTGCCAGCAGCTCTCTGGGTAGCGGGATCTTTGCGGAGCAGTTCTTC. This encodes CASSSLGSGIFAEQFF.

This chain links TRBV19 with TRBJ1-5, with 8 bases aligning to TRBD1. V lost 3 bases and J lost 2; bases outside the gene matches: 0. The CDR3 is 14 residues long. Germline loops: CDR1 LNHDA, CDR2 SQIVND (reference sequence). The CDR3 loop is CASSIRGRNQPQHF. CDR3 sequence (DNA): TGTGCCAGTAGTATCAGGGGGCGCAATCAGCCCCAGCATTTT.

This clone came up a few times. The rearrangement uses TRBV4-1 and TRBJ2-1; TRBD2 matches at 8 bases. Per the germline V gene, CDR1 is MGHRA and CDR2 is YSYEKL. Trimming removed 5 bases from V and 10 bases from J; junction bases left unmatched: 10. The CDR3 contains 14 residues. CDR3 sequence: CASSSPTRGGEQFF. The CDR3 coding sequence is TGCGCCAGCAGCTCCCCGACTCGGGGGGGGGAGCAGTTCTTC.

This sequence joins TRBV21-1 and TRBJ2-7; the DNA was not used to check the table's D call, TRBD1. TRBV21-1 counts as a pseudogene. This CDR3 region has 11 residues. The CDR3 DNA follows: TGTGCCAGAAGGACAGTCCCGGAGCAGTACTTC. This gives the protein CARRTVPEQYF.

This chain connects TRBV5-1 to TRBJ2-1; TRBD1 matches 8 bases. Germline CDR1 reads SGHRS; CDR2 reads YFSETQ. The CDR3 extends over 17 amino acids. V trimming: 4 bases; J trimming: 3 bases; junction bases outside the gene matches: 12. The CDR3 coding sequence is TGCGCCAGCAGCCCAGGGCCACAGGGGGGTTTCTACAATGAGCAGTTCTTC. This translates into CASSPGPQGGFYNEQFF.

The chain carries TRBV4-1 and TRBJ1-5, with a possible D match to TRBD1 (5 bases). The CDR3 consists of 15 residues. The germline V and J ends were trimmed by 1 base and 7 bases, with 14 bases remaining between them. Germline V CDR1 and CDR2: MGHRA, YSYEKL. CDR3 DNA: TGCGCCAGCAGCCAAGTTAGCCAGGGAGGACAGCCCCAGCATTTT. Its translation: CASSQVSQGGQPQHF.

The rearrangement uses TRBV2 and TRBJ2-3; 10 positions match TRBD2. V dropped 4 bases and J dropped 4; count of bases not matched to a gene: 8. This CDR3 region has 16 residues. Per germline, CDR1 SNHLY and CDR2 FYNNEI. CDR3 region: CASSAPGLAPPDTQYF. CDR3 sequence (DNA): TGTGCCAGCAGTGCCCCGGGACTAGCGCCACCAGATACGCAGTATTTT.

The chain links TRBV7-2 to TRBJ2-5, with 13 bases identical to TRBD2. V gave up 4 bases and J gave up 5 bases; unmatched junction bases: 10. The CDR3 consists of 17 residues. In germline, CDR1 is SGHTA, CDR2 FQGNSA. The DNA for the CDR3 is TGTGCCAGCAGCTGGGGACTAGCGGGATTGAGCGGTGAGACCCAGTACTTC. Translated, it gives CASSWGLAGLSGETQYF.

This chain uses TRBV11-2 with TRBJ2-3; TRBD2 matches 10 bases. Germline loops: CDR1 SGHAT, CDR2 FQNNGV. CDR3 size: 15 residues. The junction had 4 bases not matched to a gene; V was cut back by 2 bases and J by 5 bases. The CDR3: CASSLTSGNVDTQYF. Written as DNA, the CDR3 is TGTGCCAGCAGCTTAACTAGCGGGAATGTAGATACGCAGTATTTT.

V and J are TRBV25-1 and TRBJ2-5; tentative D call: TRBD2 (5 bases). CDR3 length: 14 amino acids. CDR1 and CDR2 from the germline V gene are MGHDK and SYGVNS. V lost 0 bases, J lost 4 bases, and 9 bases lay in between. This CDR3 reads CASSEYRGAETQYF. The CDR3 DNA reads as TGTGCCAGCAGTGAATATCGGGGAGCAGAGACCCAGTACTTC.

This chain connects TRBV14 to TRBJ2-7; TRBD1 is a possible D gene (6 bases). This CDR3 is built from 14 residues. Trimming pared 4 bases from V and 4 bases from J, leaving 14 bases between. Looked up from germline, CDR1 is SGHDN and CDR2 is FVKESK. CDR3 residues: CASSPRDMKYEQYF. In DNA, the CDR3 is TGTGCCAGCAGCCCTCGGGACATGAAATACGAGCAGTACTTC.